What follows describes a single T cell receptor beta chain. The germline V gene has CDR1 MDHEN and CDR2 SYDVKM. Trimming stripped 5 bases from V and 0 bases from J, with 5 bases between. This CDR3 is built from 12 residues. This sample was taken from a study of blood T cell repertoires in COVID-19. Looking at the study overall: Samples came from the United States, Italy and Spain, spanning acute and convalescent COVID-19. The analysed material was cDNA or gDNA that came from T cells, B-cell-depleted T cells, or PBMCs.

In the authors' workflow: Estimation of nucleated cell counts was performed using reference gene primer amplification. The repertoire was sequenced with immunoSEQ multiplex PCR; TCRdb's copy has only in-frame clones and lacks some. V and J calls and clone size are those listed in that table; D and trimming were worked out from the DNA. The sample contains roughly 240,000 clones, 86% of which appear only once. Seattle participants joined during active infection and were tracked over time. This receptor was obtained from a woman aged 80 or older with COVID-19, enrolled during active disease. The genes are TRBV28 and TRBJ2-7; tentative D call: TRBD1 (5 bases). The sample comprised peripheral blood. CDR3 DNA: TGTGCCAGCAGTAGGGGCTCCTACGAGCAGTACTTC. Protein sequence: CASSRGSYEQYF. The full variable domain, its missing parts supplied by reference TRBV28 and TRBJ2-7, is DVKVTQSSRYLVKRTGEKVFLECVQDMDHENMFWYRQDPGLGLRLIYFSYDVKMKEKGDIPEGYSVSREKKERFSLILESASTNQTSMYLCASSRGSYEQYFGPGTRLTVT.